The clone carrying this TCR beta chain occurred a few times. Assay used: immunoSEQ multiplex PCR; TCRdb lists only in-frame clones, some missing. The sample holds about 240,000 clones, 88% seen once. This sample is part of a study of blood T cell repertoires in COVID-19. Study-level background: Acute and convalescent COVID-19 samples came from the United States, Italy and Spain. PBMCs, B-cell-depleted T cells, or T cells provided the cDNA or gDNA that made up the material.

Germline assignment: CDR1 LNHDA and CDR2 SQIVND (reference sequence). CDR3 size: 14 residues. V dropped 3 bases and J dropped 10; count of bases not matched to a gene: 9. Sequencing was carried out using peripheral blood. This sequence originates from a woman aged 40-49 years who had recovered from COVID-19. The chain has TRBV19 and TRBJ2-1; TRBD1 aligns across 7 bases. The CDR3, as DNA: TGTGCCAGTAGTATGCGGACAGGAGTAGGCGAGCAGTTCTTC. Its protein product is CASSMRTGVGEQFF.